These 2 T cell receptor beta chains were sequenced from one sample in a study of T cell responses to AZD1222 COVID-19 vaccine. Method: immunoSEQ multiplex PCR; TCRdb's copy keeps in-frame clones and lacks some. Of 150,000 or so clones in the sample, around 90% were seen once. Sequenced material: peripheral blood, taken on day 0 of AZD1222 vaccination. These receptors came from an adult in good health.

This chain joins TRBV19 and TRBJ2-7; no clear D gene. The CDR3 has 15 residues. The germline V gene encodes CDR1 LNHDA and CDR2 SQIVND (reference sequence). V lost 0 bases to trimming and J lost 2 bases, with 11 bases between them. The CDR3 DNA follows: TGTGCCAGTAGTATAGACCCCTCCCAAACCTACGAGCAGTACTTC. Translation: CASSIDPSQTYEQYF.

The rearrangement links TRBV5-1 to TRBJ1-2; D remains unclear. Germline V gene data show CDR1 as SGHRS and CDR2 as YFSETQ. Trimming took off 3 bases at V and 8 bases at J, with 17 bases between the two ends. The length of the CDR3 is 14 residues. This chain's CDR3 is CASSWGRVEYGYTF. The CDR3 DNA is TGCGCCAGCAGCTGGGGTAGAGTCGAATACGGCTACACCTTC. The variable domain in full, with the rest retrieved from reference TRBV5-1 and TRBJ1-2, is KAGVTQTPRYLIKTRGQQVTLSCSPISGHRSVSWYQQTPGQGLQFLFEYFSETQRNKGNFPGRFSGRQFSNSRSEMNVSTLELGDSALYLCASSWGRVEYGYTFGSGTRLTVV.